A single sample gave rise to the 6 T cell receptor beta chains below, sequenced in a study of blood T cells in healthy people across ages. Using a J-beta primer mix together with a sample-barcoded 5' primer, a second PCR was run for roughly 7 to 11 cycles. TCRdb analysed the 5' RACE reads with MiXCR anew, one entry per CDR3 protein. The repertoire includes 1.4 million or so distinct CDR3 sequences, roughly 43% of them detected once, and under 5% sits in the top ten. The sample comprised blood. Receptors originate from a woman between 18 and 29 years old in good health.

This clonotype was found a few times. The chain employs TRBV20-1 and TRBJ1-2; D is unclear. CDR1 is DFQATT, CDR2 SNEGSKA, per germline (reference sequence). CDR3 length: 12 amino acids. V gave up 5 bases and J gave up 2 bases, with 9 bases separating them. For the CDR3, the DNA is TGCAGTGCTGAGGGCGCGAACTATGGCTACACCTTC. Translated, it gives CSAEGANYGYTF.

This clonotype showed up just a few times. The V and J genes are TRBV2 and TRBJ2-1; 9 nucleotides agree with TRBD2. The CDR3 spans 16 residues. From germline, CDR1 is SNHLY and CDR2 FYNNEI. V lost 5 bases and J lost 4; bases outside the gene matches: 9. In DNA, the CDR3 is TGTGCCAGCAGTCGAGCGGGGGGACCCTTTTACAATGAGCAGTTCTTC. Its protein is CASSRAGGPFYNEQFF.

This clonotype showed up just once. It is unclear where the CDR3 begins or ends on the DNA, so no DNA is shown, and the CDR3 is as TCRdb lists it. The CDR3 loop reads CASSKAATAAVAGGSKNIQYF. V gene TRBV21-1 combines with J gene TRBJ2-4; the table calls TRBD1, which could not be checked here. TRBV21-1 is marked as a pseudogene. The CDR3 spans 21 amino acids, including both terminal residues.

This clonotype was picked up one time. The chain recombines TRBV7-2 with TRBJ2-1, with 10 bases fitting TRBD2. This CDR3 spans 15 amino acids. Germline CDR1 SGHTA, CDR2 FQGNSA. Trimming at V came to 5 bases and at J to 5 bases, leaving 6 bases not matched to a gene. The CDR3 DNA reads TGTGCCAGCAGCCGATCTAGCGGGGGAGACAATGAGCAGTTCTTC. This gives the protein CASSRSSGGDNEQFF.

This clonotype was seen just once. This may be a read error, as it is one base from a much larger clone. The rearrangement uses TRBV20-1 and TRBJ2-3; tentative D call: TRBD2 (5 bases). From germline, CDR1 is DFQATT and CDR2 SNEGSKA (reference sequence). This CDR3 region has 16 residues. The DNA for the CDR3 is TGCAGTACTAGGCCGGACCGTGACCGTGGCGCAGATACGCAGTATTTT. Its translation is CSTRPDRDRGADTQYF.

Written as DNA, the CDR3 is TGCAGCGTTGGACCCCCCCGGGGAGGAAACAATGAGCAGTTCTTC. It codes for CSVGPPRGGNNEQFF. The V gene is TRBV29-1, the J gene TRBJ2-1; the D gene is possibly TRBD2 (6 bases). The CDR3 extends over 15 amino acids. With 4 bases removed from V and 5 bases from J, the gap between germline ends came to 18 bases. Per the germline V gene, CDR1 is SQVTM and CDR2 is ANQGSEA.